This T cell receptor beta chain was identified during a study of T cell repertoires in cytomegalovirus infection. About the research overall: Both a matching HLA type and CMV infection were indicated by public TCR beta signatures.

TCRdb used MiXCR to reprocess the reads, holding one entry per CDR3 protein. The repertoire consists of some 400,000 distinct CDR3 sequences, with 15% to 20% occurring once and the leading ten covering approximately 8%. General observations from the study: CMV carriers with the relevant HLA were identified by cumulative public TCR beta family frequency. Predominance within the ex vivo response was attributable to HLA-C-restricted CMV-specific TCR beta clonotypes.

Note on this clonotype: What it recognizes is unknown.

V was pared by 0 bases and J by 4 bases, with 10 bases between. Germline V gives CDR1 DFQATT, CDR2 SNEGSKA (reference sequence). There are 14 residues in the CDR3. The receptor comes from a human donor in good health (CMV status not recorded). Some clones in this sample may be carry-over from other donors' samples. What was sequenced was PBMCs. This rearrangement joins TRBV20-1 to TRBJ2-1; D unresolved. CDR3 bases: TGCAGTGCTAGAGATTTAACATTGTACAATGAGCAGTTCTTC. Its translation: CSARDLTLYNEQFF.